The 8 T cell receptor beta chains below come from one sample, sequenced in a study of blood T cell repertoires in COVID-19. Clones were sequenced by immunoSEQ multiplex PCR, and TCRdb holds only the in-frame ones, with some missing. The repertoire holds a few hundred thousand clones, with about nine tenths as singletons. The sequencing sample was made of PBMCs or T cells enriched from blood (not recorded which). The receptors shown here come from a woman between 25 and 40 years old who had recovered from COVID-19.

A few counts support this clone. The V call is TRBV11-2, the J call TRBJ2-5; D possibly corresponds to TRBD2 (6 bases). V dropped 1 base and J dropped 0 bases, with 18 bases sitting between them. The germline V gene has CDR1 SGHAT and CDR2 FQNNGV. CDR3 length: 18 amino acids. CDR3 DNA sequence: TGTGCCAGCAGCTTAGTATCTTGGGGGGAAAAGTACCAAGAGACCCAGTACTTC. Amino acid sequence: CASSLVSWGEKYQETQYF.

The table lists this clone with a count of one. The J gene is TRBJ1-3, the V gene TRBV5-5; a possible D gene is TRBD1 (5 bases). Germline lookup yields CDR1 SGHKS and CDR2 YYEKEE (reference sequence). This CDR3 has 19 amino acids. Trimming removed 2 bases at V and 2 bases at J, with 23 bases between. CDR3 residues: CASSFSISAGSYTGNTIYF. CDR3 DNA sequence: TGTGCCAGCAGCTTCTCTATTTCGGCAGGGTCTTATACTGGAAACACCATATATTTT.

This chain connects TRBV28 to TRBJ2-7, with D maybe TRBD1 (5 bases). Trimming shortened V by 3 bases and J by 3 bases, and 27 bases separated the two germline ends. The germline CDR1 and CDR2 sequences are MDHEN and SYDVKM. CDR3 length equals 19 residues. CDR3: CASSFLGTIPTEHNYEQYF. In DNA form, the CDR3 reads TGTGCCAGCAGTTTTCTGGGTACTATACCGACAGAACATAACTACGAGCAGTACTTC.

The rearrangement links TRBV5-1 to TRBJ2-5, with D possibly being TRBD2 (6 bases). The V end was cut by 4 bases, the J end by 2 bases, with 12 bases between. CDR3 length: 14 amino acids. Germline assignment: CDR1 SGHRS and CDR2 YFSETQ. The chain's CDR3 is CASSPQGRQETQYF. CDR3 nucleotides: TGCGCCAGCAGCCCTCAAGGGAGGCAAGAGACCCAGTACTTC.

The chain is built from TRBV28 and TRBJ1-2; no clear D gene. Germline assignment: CDR1 MDHEN and CDR2 SYDVKM. There are 13 residues in the CDR3. V was shortened by 11 bases and J by 7 bases, with 20 bases between the two germline ends. This CDR3 reads CACKAGGLGGYTF. The CDR3, as DNA: TGTGCCTGTAAAGCAGGCGGGCTGGGTGGCTACACCTTC.

The rearrangement links TRBV28 to TRBJ2-1; 8 positions agree with TRBD2. The CDR3 loop spans 12 amino acids. The V and J ends lost 8 bases and 9 bases, in that order; junction bases with no gene match: 6. Germline assignment: CDR1 MDHEN and CDR2 SYDVKM. The CDR3 sequence: CASLRRGGEQFF. In DNA, the CDR3 is TGTGCCAGCCTTCGTCGGGGGGGTGAGCAGTTCTTC.

This clone came up a few times. J is TRBJ1-5 and V is TRBV5-6, with D possibly matching TRBD1 (5 bases). Deletions cut 4 bases from V and 7 bases from J, with 15 bases between. Germline V gives CDR1 SGHDT, CDR2 YYEEEE. The CDR3 extends over 14 amino acids. The CDR3 reads CASSRAGSGQPQHF. The CDR3 nucleotides read TGTGCCAGCAGCCGAGCAGGGTCTGGCCAGCCCCAGCATTTT.

The chain couples TRBV6-5 to TRBJ1-3; D gene uncertain. The CDR3 totals 14 residues. V gave up 3 bases and J gave up 1 base, with 7 bases separating them. CDR1 is MNHEY and CDR2 is SVGAGI in the germline V gene. CDR3 sequence reads: CASSYHLSGNTIYF. The CDR3, as DNA: TGTGCCAGCAGTTATCATCTATCTGGAAACACCATATATTTT.